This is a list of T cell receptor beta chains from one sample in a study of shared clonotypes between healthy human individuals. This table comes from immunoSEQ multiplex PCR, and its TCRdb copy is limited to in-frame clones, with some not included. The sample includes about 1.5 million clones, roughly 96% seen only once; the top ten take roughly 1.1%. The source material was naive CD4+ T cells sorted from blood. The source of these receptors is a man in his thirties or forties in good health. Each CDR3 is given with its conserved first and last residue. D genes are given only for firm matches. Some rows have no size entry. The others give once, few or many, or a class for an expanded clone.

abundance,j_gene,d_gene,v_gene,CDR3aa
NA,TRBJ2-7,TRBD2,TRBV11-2,CASSLLRSPSGITYEQYF
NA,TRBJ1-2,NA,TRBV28,CASSLSSSGYTF
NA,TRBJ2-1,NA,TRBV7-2,CASSLSGIHEQFF
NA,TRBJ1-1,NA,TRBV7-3,CASKAGANTEAFF
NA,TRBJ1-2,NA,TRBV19,CASSIVPPSGYTF
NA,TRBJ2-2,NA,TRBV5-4,CASSWGLPNTGELFF
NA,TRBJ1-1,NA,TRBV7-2,CASSPGGRNTEAFF
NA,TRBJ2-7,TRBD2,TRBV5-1,CASSAGTSGAGEQYF
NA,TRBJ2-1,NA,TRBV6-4,CASSQFLGRVAHNEQFF
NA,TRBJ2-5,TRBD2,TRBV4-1,CASSHPGLAGVGEQETQYF
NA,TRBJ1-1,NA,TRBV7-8,CASSLGQLNTEAFF
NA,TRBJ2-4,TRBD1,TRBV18,CASSSMTGKTKNIQYF
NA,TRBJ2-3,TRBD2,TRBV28,CASSSRLAGDTDTQYF
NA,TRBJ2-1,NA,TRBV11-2,CASSSSAGWQYSYNEQFF
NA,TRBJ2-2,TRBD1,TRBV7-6,CASSWGQGSDTGELFF
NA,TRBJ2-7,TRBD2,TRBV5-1,CASSRGLAADRSYEQYF
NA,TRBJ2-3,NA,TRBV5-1,CASSLYGTDTQYF
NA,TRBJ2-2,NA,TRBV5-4,CASSFLPPGFGELFF
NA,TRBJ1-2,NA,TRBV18,CASSPPGVNYGYTF
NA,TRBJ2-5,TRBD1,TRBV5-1,CASSSTSDRVQETQYF
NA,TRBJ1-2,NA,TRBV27,CASSSGHSSYGYTF
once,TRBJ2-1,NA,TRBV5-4,CASSFRTGSYNEQFF
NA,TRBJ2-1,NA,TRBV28,CASSLYRSEQFF
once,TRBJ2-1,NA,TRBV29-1,CSVEGVDEQFF
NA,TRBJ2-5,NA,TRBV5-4,CASSLNRDTQYF
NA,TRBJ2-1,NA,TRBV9,CASSPRRINNEQFF
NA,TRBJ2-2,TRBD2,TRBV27,CASSFRLAATGELFF
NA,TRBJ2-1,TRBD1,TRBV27,CASSGWDRYNEQFF
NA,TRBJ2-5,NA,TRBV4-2,CASSQDKKDGYQETQYF
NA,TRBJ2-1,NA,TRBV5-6,CASSWGIDRQWEQFF
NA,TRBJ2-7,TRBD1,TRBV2,CASSEGQGVWYEQYF
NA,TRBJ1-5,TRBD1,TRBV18,CASSPETGSQPQHF
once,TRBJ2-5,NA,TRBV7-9,CASSPATSAETQYF
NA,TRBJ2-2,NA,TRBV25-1,CASSDPRQGGTGELFF
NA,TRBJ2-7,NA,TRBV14,CASSQGWQGRSYEQYF
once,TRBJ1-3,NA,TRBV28,CASSSGSGNTIYF
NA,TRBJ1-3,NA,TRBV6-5,CASSYTYNGGNTIYF
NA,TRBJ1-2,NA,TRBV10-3,CAISTGVGSYGYTF
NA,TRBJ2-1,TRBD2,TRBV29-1,CSVLTQGLAGRNEQFF
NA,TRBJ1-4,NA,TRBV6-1,CASLRTDGYSEKLFF
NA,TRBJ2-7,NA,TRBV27,CASSSSTGEQYF
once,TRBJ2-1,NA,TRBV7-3,CASSLRGTSSYNEQFF
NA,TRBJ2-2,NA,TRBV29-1,CSVGSQTNTGELFF
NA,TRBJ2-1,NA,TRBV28,CASKISVPYNEQFF
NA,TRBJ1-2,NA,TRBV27,CASRKDLPGSGYTF
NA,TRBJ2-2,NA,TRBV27,CASTRPNTGELFF
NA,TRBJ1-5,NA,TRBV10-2,CASSVGTLGAPQHF
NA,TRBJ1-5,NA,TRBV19,CASSPDRLYQPQHF
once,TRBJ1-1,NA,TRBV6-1,CASSARWTNTEAFF
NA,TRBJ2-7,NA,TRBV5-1,CASSGTGKRSYEQYF
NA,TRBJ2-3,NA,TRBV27,CASSQLALSTDTQYF
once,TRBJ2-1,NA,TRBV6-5,CASIDPRGSYNEQFF
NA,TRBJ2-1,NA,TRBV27,CASRNFGLNNEQFF
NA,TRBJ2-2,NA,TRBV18,CASSPGLSRITGELFF
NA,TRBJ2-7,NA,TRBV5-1,CASSLGAGLTYEQYF
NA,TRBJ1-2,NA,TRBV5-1,CASSQTTANYGYTF
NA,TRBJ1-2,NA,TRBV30,CAWSGGTNYGYTF